Here is one T cell receptor (beta chain) with its context. This sample is part of a study of technical replicates of blood from four donors. Here immunoSEQ multiplex PCR was the method, and the copy in TCRdb shows in-frame clones only, minus some. The table shows 70,000 to 95,000 clones, with more than 90% occurring only once. CDR3 length equals 10 residues. Germline V lookup: CDR1 SGHAT, CDR2 FQNNGV. The V end lost 5 bases, the J end lost 3 bases, and 2 bases lay between the germline ends. Input material: T cells isolated from PBMCs. This TCR derives from a human donor in good health. Some clones in this sample may be carry-over from other donors' samples. The chain recombines TRBV11-2 with TRBJ2-7; D is unresolved. This chain's CDR3 is CASSLYEQYF. DNA of the CDR3: TGTGCCAGCAGCCTCTACGAGCAGTACTTC.